The rows below give T cell receptor beta chains drawn from one sample of a study of blood T cell repertoires in COVID-19. Here immunoSEQ multiplex PCR was the method, and the copy in TCRdb shows in-frame clones only, minus some. The profile shows 130,000 or so clones, roughly 89% of them singletons. Sequenced: peripheral blood. The receptor set was obtained from a man aged 50 or older with active or convalescent COVID-19. Both conserved end residues are part of each CDR3. D genes are given only for firm matches. Size is omitted from some rows. Given values are once, few, many or a class for expanded clones.

abundance,d_gene,j_gene,v_gene,CDR3nt,CDR3aa
NA,NA,TRBJ1-5,TRBV11-2,TGTGCCAGCAGCTTAGATGGGCTGGGCAATCAGCCCCAGCATTTT,CASSLDGLGNQPQHF
NA,NA,TRBJ2-7,TRBV5-1,TGCGCCAGCAGCTTGACTAGCTTAAACGAGCAGTACTTC,CASSLTSLNEQYF
NA,TRBD1,TRBJ1-4,TRBV5-4,TGTGCCAGCAGCGCGGGACAGGGGGGGGAAAAACTGTTTTTT,CASSAGQGGEKLFF
NA,NA,TRBJ2-3,TRBV4-3,TGCGCCAGCAGCGAACGATGGAGGGTTAGCACAGATACGCAGTATTTT,CASSERWRVSTDTQYF
NA,TRBD2,TRBJ2-7,TRBV5-1,TGCGCCAGCAGCTTCCTCCCGGGACTAGCGGGAGGCTCCATCTCCTACGAGCAGTACTTC,CASSFLPGLAGGSISYEQYF
NA,TRBD1,TRBJ1-5,TRBV7-9,TGTGCCAGCAGCACTGGGACAGGGGGTAGCAATCAGCCCCAGCATTTT,CASSTGTGGSNQPQHF
NA,NA,TRBJ2-2,TRBV9,TGTGCCAGCAGCCCGCGGGCGGGAACGAACACCGGGGAGCTGTTTTTT,CASSPRAGTNTGELFF
NA,TRBD1,TRBJ1-1,TRBV10-3,TGTGCCATCAGTGACCGGGACAGGGGGCCGAACACTGAAGCTTTCTTT,CAISDRDRGPNTEAFF
NA,TRBD2,TRBJ2-3,TRBV5-6,TGTGCCAGCAGCTTCTTTAGCGGGGGGGCAATTAGCACAGATACGCAGTATTTT,CASSFFSGGAISTDTQYF
once,TRBD1,TRBJ1-2,TRBV10-3,TGTGCCATCAGTAACAGGGGGCCCAACTATGGCTACACCTTC,CAISNRGPNYGYTF
NA,TRBD1,TRBJ2-2,TRBV5-1,TGCGCCAGCAGCGGAGGGCTGACAGGGGCAATTCGGGGGACCGGGGAGCTGTTTTTT,CASSGGLTGAIRGTGELFF
NA,TRBD1,TRBJ1-4,TRBV6-6,TGTGCCAGCAGTTATCCGGACAGGGCTGGTGAAAAACTGTTTTTT,CASSYPDRAGEKLFF
NA,TRBD2,TRBJ2-3,TRBV28,TGTGCCAGCAGTTTTTTTCTAGCGGGAGAAGGGTCTTCCACAGATACGCAGTATTTT,CASSFFLAGEGSSTDTQYF
NA,NA,TRBJ1-5,TRBV4-1,TGCGCCAGCAGCCCCCGAACGCCCGAGTATAGCAATCAGCCCCAGCATTTT,CASSPRTPEYSNQPQHF
NA,NA,TRBJ1-1,TRBV14,TGTGCCAGCAGCCAGAATCGGGTCGGAGCTTTCTTT,CASSQNRVGAFF
once,TRBD1,TRBJ1-1,TRBV10-2,TGCGCCAGCAGTGAGATATCAGGGGGCACTGAAGCTTTCTTT,CASSEISGGTEAFF
NA,NA,TRBJ1-1,TRBV5-1,TGCGCCAGCAGCTTGGACAGTTATAACACTGAAGCTTTCTTT,CASSLDSYNTEAFF
few,TRBD1,TRBJ1-6,TRBV7-2,TGTGCCAGCAGCTTAGTTTACAGGGGTAATTCACCCCTCCACTTT,CASSLVYRGNSPLHF
NA,TRBD1,TRBJ1-3,TRBV4-3,TGCGCCAGCAGCCAAGTGTTTCGGACAGGGTTTGGAAACACCATATATTTT,CASSQVFRTGFGNTIYF
NA,TRBD2,TRBJ2-5,TRBV5-5,TGTGCCAGCAGCCCGGGCGGGGGCCAAGAGACCCAGTACTTC,CASSPGGGQETQYF
NA,NA,TRBJ2-3,TRBV12-3/TRBV12-4,TGTGCCAGCAGTTTAAAAGGCAGGACAGCGCAGTATTTT,CASSLKGRTAQYF
NA,NA,TRBJ2-1,TRBV7-9,TGTGCCAGCAGCTTAGGAGGCGGAAATGAGCAGTTCTTC,CASSLGGGNEQFF
NA,TRBD2,TRBJ2-1,TRBV19,TGTGCCAGTGTCAGTCCCACTAGCGGATCTTACAATGAGCAGTTCTTC,CASVSPTSGSYNEQFF
NA,TRBD1,TRBJ2-3,TRBV24-1,TGTGCCACCAGTTTAGAGGACAGGGGAATTACGCAGTATTTT,CATSLEDRGITQYF
once,NA,TRBJ2-1,TRBV19,TGTGCCAGTAGTAGCGGGATTTCCTACAATGAGCAGTTCTTC,CASSSGISYNEQFF
NA,TRBD2,TRBJ2-7,TRBV11-3,TGTGCCAGCAGCTTAGCGGCGGGAGTCGTGTACGAGCAGTACTTC,CASSLAAGVVYEQYF
NA,NA,TRBJ2-1,TRBV30,TGTGCCTGGGCCATCCGGGGGTTTCACAATGAGCAGTTCTTC,CAWAIRGFHNEQFF
NA,TRBD1,TRBJ1-2,TRBV29-1,TGCAGCGTTGAATACAGGGGGCAAAGGTATGGCTACACCTTC,CSVEYRGQRYGYTF
NA,NA,TRBJ1-6,TRBV7-2,TGTGCCAGCAGCCCGCGGATAGGGAGGCCACCCCTCCACTTT,CASSPRIGRPPLHF
few,TRBD1,TRBJ2-2,TRBV7-9,TGTGCCAGCAGCTTGTCGGTCGGACAGGGAAGGGATGCCGGGGAGCTGTTTTTT,CASSLSVGQGRDAGELFF
NA,TRBD1,TRBJ2-7,TRBV5-4,TGTGCCAGCAGCACCGGGATGACAGGGGACGAGCAGTACTTC,CASSTGMTGDEQYF
NA,NA,TRBJ2-5,TRBV3-1/TRBV3-2,TGTGCCAGCAGCCAATCTCAAGAGACCCAGTACTTC,CASSQSQETQYF
NA,TRBD1,TRBJ2-2,TRBV10-3,TGTGCCACCCATCCCGGGACAGCAACCACCGGGGAGCTGTTTTTT,CATHPGTATTGELFF
NA,NA,TRBJ1-2,TRBV5-5,TGTGCCAGCAGCTTACCCGGACAGAACTATGGCTACACCTTC,CASSLPGQNYGYTF
NA,TRBD1,TRBJ1-3,TRBV15,TGTGCCACCAGCAGAGCGGGGACAGCGAGAAACACCATATATTTT,CATSRAGTARNTIYF
NA,NA,TRBJ2-2,TRBV28,TGTGCCAGCACCAGTATTCCGAACACCGGGGAGCTGTTTTTT,CASTSIPNTGELFF
NA,NA,TRBJ2-7,TRBV5-6,TGTGCCAGCAGCTTGGCCGGGGTTAGATACGAGCAGTACTTC,CASSLAGVRYEQYF
NA,NA,TRBJ2-7,TRBV12-5,TGTGCTAGTGGTTTGTCCGTTGACGAGCAGTACTTC,CASGLSVDEQYF
NA,NA,TRBJ2-7,TRBV30,TGTGCCTGGAGTTCGATCCGTCTAGCGAACTACGAGCAGTACTTC,CAWSSIRLANYEQYF
NA,TRBD2,TRBJ2-6,TRBV3-1/TRBV3-2,TGTGCCAGCAGCCAAGAACATTATAGCGGGAACTCTGGGGCCAACGTCCTGACTTTC,CASSQEHYSGNSGANVLTF
NA,TRBD2,TRBJ2-3,TRBV5-4,TGTGCCAGCAGCTCAACTAGCGGGAGGGCCTCAACAGATACGCAGTATTTT,CASSSTSGRASTDTQYF
NA,TRBD2,TRBJ2-7,TRBV5-1,TGCGCCAGCAGCCGTAGCGGGAGGGGCGCCTACGAGCAGTACTTC,CASSRSGRGAYEQYF
NA,TRBD2,TRBJ2-1,TRBV10-3,TGTGCCATCAGTGACCCTGGACTAGCGGGAGACAATGAGCAGTTCTTC,CAISDPGLAGDNEQFF
NA,TRBD1,TRBJ1-5,TRBV4-1,TGCGCCAGCAGCAGACAGGGCGATCAGCCCCAGCATTTT,CASSRQGDQPQHF
few,TRBD1,TRBJ2-7,TRBV2,TGTGCCAGCAGTCAGGACAGGGAGTACGAGCAGTACTTC,CASSQDREYEQYF
NA,TRBD1,TRBJ1-2,TRBV19,TGTGCCAGTAGCGGACAGGGGTTGAATGGCTACACCTTC,CASSGQGLNGYTF
NA,NA,TRBJ2-2,TRBV15,TGTGCCACCAGCAGAGATCCGTCCGGGGAGCTGTTTTTT,CATSRDPSGELFF
NA,TRBD1,TRBJ2-7,TRBV19,TGTGCCAGTAGTATAGAAGACAGGGGTCCGTACGAGCAGTACTTC,CASSIEDRGPYEQYF
NA,NA,TRBJ1-5,TRBV3-1/TRBV3-2,TGTGCCAGCAGCCAAAGCTGGGGCGCGGGCAATCAGCCCCAGCATTTT,CASSQSWGAGNQPQHF
NA,NA,TRBJ2-5,TRBV19,TGTGCCAGTAGTAAAGTCAGGGGCCTCAGGGAGACCCAGTACTTC,CASSKVRGLRETQYF
NA,NA,TRBJ1-1,TRBV2,TGTGCCAGCAGTGCCAGTACAGGGATTGGTACTGAAGCTTTCTTT,CASSASTGIGTEAFF
NA,NA,TRBJ2-1,TRBV18,TGTGCCAGCTCACCACCGGGCAGCTCAGGGACCTACAATGAGCAGTTCTTC,CASSPPGSSGTYNEQFF
NA,TRBD2,TRBJ2-1,TRBV19,TGTGCCAGTAGTATAGATCGGGGCGGGAGTATTCGGTTAGAACAGTTCTTC,CASSIDRGGSIRLEQFF
NA,NA,TRBJ1-2,TRBV24-1,TGTGCCACCAGTGATTCTCCAGCGAGCGAGGGCTACACCTTC,CATSDSPASEGYTF
NA,NA,TRBJ1-2,TRBV11-2,TGTGCCAGCAGCCCCGTCCAGGTAGTCGGTGGCTACACCTTC,CASSPVQVVGGYTF
NA,TRBD1,TRBJ2-7,TRBV19,TGTGCCAGTAGTAAATCTCGGACAGGGGGCTTGGGCGAGCAGTACTTC,CASSKSRTGGLGEQYF
NA,TRBD2,TRBJ2-3,TRBV6-2/TRBV6-3,TGTGCCAGCAGTCCCGGACTAGCGTCCGGCACAGATACGCAGTATTTT,CASSPGLASGTDTQYF
NA,NA,TRBJ2-1,TRBV9,TGTGCCAGCAGGCGGGGACGGGATGAGCAGTTCTTC,CASRRGRDEQFF
NA,NA,TRBJ2-3,TRBV4-3,TGCGCCAGCAGCCAAGATCGGGGGATTAGCACAGATACGCAGTATTTT,CASSQDRGISTDTQYF
NA,TRBD1,TRBJ2-2,TRBV3-1/TRBV3-2,TGTGCCAGCAGCCAAGATTGGTCAGGGGGCGCCGGGGAGCTGTTTTTT,CASSQDWSGGAGELFF